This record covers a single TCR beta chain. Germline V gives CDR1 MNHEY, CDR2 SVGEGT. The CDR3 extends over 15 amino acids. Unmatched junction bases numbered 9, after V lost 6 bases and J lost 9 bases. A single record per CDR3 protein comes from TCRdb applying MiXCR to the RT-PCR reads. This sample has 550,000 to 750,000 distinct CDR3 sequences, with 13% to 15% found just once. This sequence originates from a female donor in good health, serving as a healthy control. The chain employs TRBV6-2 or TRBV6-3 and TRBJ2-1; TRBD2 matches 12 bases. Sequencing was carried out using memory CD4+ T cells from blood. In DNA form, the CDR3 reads TGTGCCAGCAGCGGACTAGCGGGACCGAACGGTGAGCAGTTCTTC. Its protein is CASSGLAGPNGEQFF.